One and the same sample provided the 28 T cell receptor beta chains below, sequenced in a study of siplizumab effects on memory and regulatory T cells. Profiling relied on immunoSEQ multiplex PCR, and the TCRdb table lists in-frame clones only, not all of them. The sample lists 94,000 or so clones; roughly 93% were seen once. The specimen was CD8+ T cells sorted from blood. These receptors originate from a human donor in good health.

The rearrangement links TRBV5-1 to TRBJ2-5, with D possibly called TRBD1 or TRBD2 (5 bases each). Germline V gene sequence: CDR1 SGHRS, CDR2 YFSETQ. Trimming stripped 4 bases from V and 2 bases from J, with 9 bases between. CDR3 length equals 13 residues. The CDR3 here is CASSVGPQETQYF. CDR3 DNA sequence: TGCGCCAGCAGCGTGGGACCGCAAGAGACCCAGTACTTC.

This clone was counted a few times. The chain is built from TRBV6-5 and TRBJ1-2, with unresolved D. This CDR3 contains 13 residues. The ends were cut back, 2 bases at V and 3 bases at J, with 7 bases in the middle. Per germline, CDR1 MNHEY and CDR2 SVGAGI. For the CDR3, the DNA is TGTGCCAGCAGTTACGCGGCACACTATGGCTACACCTTC. Translating gives CASSYAAHYGYTF.

The genes are TRBV2 and TRBJ2-7; the match to TRBD2 covers 14 bases. Losses at the gene ends were 6 bases for V and 1 base for J; bases not matched to a gene: 2. Germline CDR1 SNHLY, CDR2 FYNNEI. This CDR3 has 15 residues. CDR3 nucleotides: TGTGCCAGCAGGGGGACTAGCGGGAGTTCCTACGAGCAGTACTTC. The encoded protein is CASRGTSGSSYEQYF.

This chain connects TRBV19 to TRBJ1-1; D call uncertain. This CDR3 is 14 amino acids long. The germline V gene encodes CDR1 LNHDA and CDR2 SQIVND (reference sequence). V lost 4 bases and J lost 7, with 16 bases in between. CDR3 coding DNA: TGTGCCAGTAGTAACGAGGTCTGGGCTATTGAAGCTTTCTTT. Amino acid sequence: CASSNEVWAIEAFF.

The chain employs TRBV4-2 and TRBJ2-7; 8 positions match TRBD2. J lost 4 bases, V lost 1 base, and 9 bases had no gene match. This CDR3 contains 16 residues. Germline CDR1 reads LGHNA; CDR2 reads YNFKEQ. CDR3 nucleotide sequence: TGTGCCAGCAGCCAAGGGGGGTCTAGCGGGTTATACGAGCAGTACTTC. This encodes CASSQGGSSGLYEQYF.

The CDR3, as DNA: TGTGCCAGCAGCTCCAGAGGTGGGACTAGCGGGGTCTACGAGCAGTACTTC. Its protein product is CASSSRGGTSGVYEQYF. V is TRBV13 and J is TRBJ2-7, with 13 bases aligning to TRBD2. The CDR3 totals 17 residues. V was clipped by 4 bases and J by 3 bases; unmatched bases: 9. Germline CDR1 PRHDT, CDR2 FYEKMQ (reference sequence).

CDR3 sequence (DNA): TGTGCCAGCAGCTTGGGAGGGGGCTCTCTCGATAGCAATCAGCCCCAGCATTTT. This sequence encodes CASSLGGGSLDSNQPQHF. V usage is TRBV5-6 and J usage is TRBJ1-5; 7 bases are shared with TRBD1. J lost 0 bases, V lost 0 bases, and 9 bases had no gene match. Germline V gene data show CDR1 as SGHDT and CDR2 as YYEEEE. The CDR3 has 18 amino acids.

The V and J genes are TRBV11-3 and TRBJ2-3, with TRBD2 matching over 9 bases. The CDR3 contains 15 residues. The ends lost 5 bases at V and 2 bases at J; junction bases unmatched: 5. Germline assignment: CDR1 SGHNT and CDR2 YENEEA. CDR3 DNA sequence: TGTGCCAGCAGCCCGACTAGCGGATACACAGATACGCAGTATTTT. Protein: CASSPTSGYTDTQYF.

The chain recombines TRBV7-8 with TRBJ1-5, with unresolved D. Deletions cut 1 base from V and 4 bases from J, with 11 bases between. Germline V gives CDR1 SGHVS, CDR2 FQNEAQ. The CDR3 runs 15 residues. In DNA form, the CDR3 reads TGTGCCAGCAGCTTAGAGTCAAATTTTAATCAGCCCCAGCATTTT. This gives the protein CASSLESNFNQPQHF.

This clone came up a few times. CDR3 nucleotide sequence: TGTGCCAGCAGTGAAGCCGCCCGACTGAACACTGAAGCTTTCTTT. It specifies CASSEAARLNTEAFF. This sequence joins TRBV6-1 and TRBJ1-1, with D hard to call. The CDR3 length is 15 residues. Germline lookup yields CDR1 MNHNS and CDR2 SASEGT. V was cut by 0 bases and J by 0 bases, with 8 bases left in between.

The chain carries TRBV15 and TRBJ1-1, with D possibly TRBD1 on 5 matching bases. V was cut by 10 bases and J by 5 bases, with 14 bases left in between. The germline gives CDR1 LNHNV, CDR2 YYDKDF (reference sequence). The CDR3 has 12 residues. The CDR3 DNA follows: TGTGCCAGCGGGCAGGGAGGGACTGAAGCTTTCTTT. Amino acids: CASGQGGTEAFF.

The chain joins TRBV28 to TRBJ2-5, with 8 bases that match TRBD1. Per germline, CDR1 MDHEN and CDR2 SYDVKM. Trimming took 4 bases from V and 3 from J; bases not matched to a gene: 1. This CDR3 has 13 amino acids. The CDR3 sequence is CASSSGGKETQYF. The CDR3 DNA follows: TGTGCCAGCAGTTCAGGGGGCAAAGAGACCCAGTACTTC.

The V call is TRBV7-9, the J call TRBJ1-2, with D unclear. The germline V and J ends were trimmed by 5 bases and 0 bases, with 13 bases remaining between them. Per the germline V gene, CDR1 is SEHNR and CDR2 is FQNEAQ (reference sequence). The CDR3 covers 15 residues. The CDR3 DNA sequence: TGTGCCAGCAGCCCCACTCTTGGCACTAACTATGGCTACACCTTC. Its translation: CASSPTLGTNYGYTF.

The chain employs TRBV14 and TRBJ1-2, with D hard to call. The CDR3 is made up of 13 amino acids. The V gene's germline CDR1 is SGHDN and CDR2 FVKESK. Trimming left V 0 bases short and J 8 bases short, with 10 bases between. CDR3 protein: CASSQDSGWGYTF. Here the CDR3 DNA reads TGTGCCAGCAGCCAAGACTCGGGGTGGGGCTACACCTTC.

The gene calls are TRBV27 and TRBJ2-7; 10 positions agree with TRBD1. The CDR3 has 15 residues. CDR1 and CDR2 (germline): MNHEY, SMNVEV (reference sequence). After removal of 2 bases from V and 4 bases from J, the junction contained 5 bases not matched to a gene. In DNA, the CDR3 is TGTGCCAGCAGTTTAGGGACAGGGGTCCGTTACGAGCAGTACTTC. This translates into CASSLGTGVRYEQYF.

V usage is TRBV27 and J usage is TRBJ2-1, with D maybe TRBD2 (6 bases). Germline CDR1 is MNHEY and CDR2 is SMNVEV (reference sequence). The CDR3 is 16 amino acids. V gave up 5 bases and J gave up 0 bases, with 14 bases separating them. The CDR3 spells CASSAQTSSSYNEQFF. For the CDR3, the DNA is TGTGCCAGCAGTGCCCAGACTAGTAGCTCCTACAATGAGCAGTTCTTC.

CDR3 amino acids: CASSVGTVMNTEAFF. CDR3 DNA sequence: TGTGCCAGCAGCGTGGGGACAGTGATGAACACTGAAGCTTTCTTT. V is TRBV14 and J is TRBJ1-1; 7 nucleotides align to TRBD1. Looked up from germline, CDR1 is SGHDN and CDR2 is FVKESK. The CDR3 consists of 15 residues. The ends lost 5 bases at V and 0 bases at J; junction bases unmatched: 6.

The V and J genes are TRBV5-4 and TRBJ2-3; D is undetermined. Trimming took off 0 bases at V and 0 bases at J, with 17 bases between the two ends. Germline CDR1 is SGHNT and CDR2 is YYREEE (reference sequence). This CDR3 has 18 residues. The CDR3 sequence is CASSLADLLATSTDTQYF. In nucleotides, the CDR3 is TGTGCCAGCAGCTTGGCCGATTTGTTAGCAACTAGCACAGATACGCAGTATTTT.

V is TRBV5-6 and J is TRBJ2-1; 13 bases match TRBD2. CDR3 size: 15 residues. After removal of 2 bases from V and 8 bases from J, the junction contained 4 bases not matched to a gene. CDR1 and CDR2 (germline): SGHDT, YYEEEE. Here the CDR3 DNA reads TGTGCCAGCAGCTTACGAGGACTAGCGGGAGATGAGCAGTTCTTC. Amino acids: CASSLRGLAGDEQFF.

The V gene is TRBV19, the J gene TRBJ2-1; D possibly uses TRBD1 or TRBD2 (5 bases each). V was cut by 1 base and J by 4 bases, with 8 bases left in between. The CDR3 has 14 amino acids. The germline V gene encodes CDR1 LNHDA and CDR2 SQIVND (reference sequence). CDR3 coding DNA: TGTGCCAGTAGTATAGGGGGGTTATACAATGAGCAGTTCTTC. Translation gives CASSIGGLYNEQFF.

The rearrangement links TRBV7-6 to TRBJ1-1, with 9 bases fitting TRBD1. Losses at the gene ends were 5 bases for V and 5 bases for J; bases not matched to a gene: 6. Germline values: CDR1 SGHVS, CDR2 FNYEAQ. The CDR3 sequence is 14 residues long. DNA for the CDR3: TGTGCCAGCAGCCCCCGACAGGGGGTAACTGAAGCTTTCTTT. It codes for CASSPRQGVTEAFF.

The chain couples TRBV7-9 to TRBJ2-1; D is perhaps TRBD1 (6 bases). V lost 2 bases and J lost 6, with 11 bases in between. The CDR3 has 14 residues. CDR1 and CDR2 from the germline V gene are SEHNR and FQNEAQ (reference sequence). CDR3 amino acids: CASSLLTGPNEQFF. DNA for the CDR3: TGTGCCAGCAGCTTATTAACAGGGCCCAATGAGCAGTTCTTC.

J is TRBJ2-7 and V is TRBV7-9, with D possibly TRBD1 on 5 matching bases. V shed 4 bases and J shed 7 bases, with 11 bases lying between them. Germline V gives CDR1 SEHNR, CDR2 FQNEAQ (reference sequence). CDR3 size: 12 residues. The CDR3 DNA sequence: TGTGCCAGCAGCTCTCAGGGTGTGGAGCAGTACTTC. Its protein is CASSSQGVEQYF. Using reference TRBV7-9 and TRBJ2-7 for the parts outside the CDR3, the full variable domain is DTGVSQNPRHKITKRGQNVTFRCDPISEHNRLYWYRQTLGQGPEFLTYFQNEAQLEKSRLLSDRFSAERPKGSFSTLEIQRTEQGDSAMYLCASSSQGVEQYFGPGTRLTVT.

The chain links TRBV7-6 to TRBJ2-1; 10 bases are a match to TRBD1. V trimming: 5 bases; J trimming: 10 bases; junction bases outside the gene matches: 14. CDR1 is SGHVS, CDR2 FNYEAQ, per germline. CDR3 length: 16 residues. The CDR3 DNA follows: TGTGCCAGCAGCGGAGGCCCAAGACAGGGGGCCTGGGAGCAGTTCTTC. It codes for CASSGGPRQGAWEQFF. Using reference TRBV7-6 and TRBJ2-1 for the parts outside the CDR3, the full variable domain is GAGVSQSPRYKVTKRGQDVALRCDPISGHVSLYWYRQALGQGPEFLTYFNYEAQQDKSGLPNDRFSAERPEGSISTLTIQRTEQRDSAMYRCASSGGPRQGAWEQFFGPGTRLTVL.

The rearrangement links TRBV27 to TRBJ2-5; 7 bases line up with TRBD1. The assigned J gene may be wrong: the sequence end matches TRBJ2-7 better. In germline, CDR1 is MNHEY, CDR2 SMNVEV (reference sequence). This CDR3 spans 15 amino acids. CDR3 sequence reads: CASSFSPTGLNEQYF. The CDR3, as DNA: TGTGCCAGCAGTTTCAGTCCGACAGGGTTGAACGAGCAGTACTTC.

This chain uses TRBV9 with TRBJ2-2, with D tentatively TRBD2 (6 bases). CDR1 is SGDLS, CDR2 YYNGEE, per germline. V gave up 4 bases and J gave up 4 bases, with 8 bases separating them. This CDR3 comprises 13 residues. The CDR3: CASSLGGTGELFF. The CDR3 nucleotides read TGTGCCAGCAGCTTGGGGGGCACCGGGGAGCTGTTTTTT.

The genes are TRBV7-8 and TRBJ2-3, with TRBD2 matching 14 bases. The CDR3 runs 16 residues. Germline V gene lookup returns CDR1 SGHVS and CDR2 FQNEAQ. V was pared by 4 bases and J by 2 bases, with 2 bases of the junction left unmatched. CDR3 sequence: CASSWTSGGNTDTQYF. The CDR3 DNA sequence: TGTGCCAGCAGCTGGACTAGCGGGGGGAACACAGATACGCAGTATTTT. The entire variable domain, with the rest obtained from reference TRBV7-8 and TRBJ2-3, is as follows: GAGVSQSPRYKVAKRGQDVALRCDPISGHVSLFWYQQALGQGPEFLTYFQNEAQLDKSGLPSDRFFAERPEGSVSTLKIQRTQQEDSAVYLCASSWTSGGNTDTQYFGPGTRLTVL.

The chain joins TRBV7-8 to TRBJ1-5; D might be TRBD1 (5 bases). V gave up 4 bases and J gave up 6 bases, with 16 bases separating them. Germline V gene sequence: CDR1 SGHVS, CDR2 FQNEAQ. This CDR3 contains 15 residues. As DNA, the CDR3 is TGTGCCAGCAGCTCAGGGCGGGGGGTTGTTCAGCCCCAGCATTTT. Protein sequence: CASSSGRGVVQPQHF.